A single sample is the source of the 6 T cell receptor beta chains below, sequenced in a study of blood T cell repertoires in COVID-19. Sequencing was performed with immunoSEQ multiplex PCR; in TCRdb, only in-frame clones are kept and a portion is missing. The table shows some 450,000 clones, with about 90% occurring only once. The sample taken for sequencing was peripheral blood. The source of these receptors is a man between 18 and 35 years old with COVID-19, enrolled during active disease.

The chain is built from TRBV10-3 and TRBJ2-7, with unresolved D. With 6 bases removed from V and 0 bases from J, the gap between germline ends came to 15 bases. The CDR3 covers 15 residues. CDR1 is ENHRY, CDR2 SYGVKD, per germline. This chain's CDR3 is CAISRLHESSYEQYF. CDR3 sequence (DNA): TGTGCCATCAGCCGACTCCACGAGAGCTCCTACGAGCAGTACTTC.

In this sample, this clone turned up once. This chain joins TRBV19 and TRBJ2-3, with D perhaps TRBD1 (6 bases). The germline V gene encodes CDR1 LNHDA and CDR2 SQIVND (reference sequence). This CDR3 contains 13 residues. The V end lost 8 bases, the J end lost 5 bases, and 14 bases lay between the germline ends. The CDR3 is CASCQQGIDTQYF. The CDR3, as DNA: TGTGCCAGTTGCCAACAGGGTATAGATACGCAGTATTTT.

On this clone: The sample carries other DNA sequences with the same CDR3. The J gene is TRBJ1-6, the V gene TRBV27, with D possibly TRBD1 on 5 matching bases. The CDR3 is made up of 14 amino acids. Germline V gene sequence: CDR1 MNHEY, CDR2 SMNVEV (reference sequence). Trimming took off 2 bases at V and 6 bases at J, with 8 bases between the two ends. CDR3 protein: CASSLQGFNSPLHF. In nucleotides, the CDR3 is TGTGCCAGCAGTTTACAGGGATTTAATTCACCCCTCCACTTT.

The chain employs TRBV5-1 and TRBJ2-3; the D is unclear. The CDR3 is made up of 16 amino acids. In germline, CDR1 is SGHRS, CDR2 YFSETQ. The germline V and J ends were trimmed by 2 bases and 0 bases, with 13 bases remaining between them. CDR3 region: CASSLRRLTSTDTQYF. The DNA for the CDR3 is TGCGCCAGCAGCTTAAGGCGGCTTACTAGCACAGATACGCAGTATTTT.

V gene TRBV6-6 combines with J gene TRBJ2-1, with D maybe TRBD1 (5 bases). Germline loops: CDR1 MNHNY, CDR2 SVGAGI (reference sequence). Trimming left V 5 bases short and J 4 bases short, with 21 bases between. This CDR3 is 17 amino acids long. The CDR3 DNA is TGTGCCAGCAGTCCGACCGGTAGGGGATGGGCTTACAATGAGCAGTTCTTC. Residues: CASSPTGRGWAYNEQFF.

The sample holds one count of this clone. CDR3 region: CAWSAPRSPNTGELFF. The CDR3 region has the DNA TGTGCCTGGAGTGCCCCCCGGAGCCCGAACACCGGGGAGCTGTTTTTT. V usage is TRBV30 and J usage is TRBJ2-2; no clear D gene. Trimming removed 1 base at V and 0 bases at J, with 12 bases between. Per the germline V gene, CDR1 is GTSNPN and CDR2 is SVGIG (reference sequence). The CDR3 is made up of 16 amino acids.